In this sample, the clone carrying this T cell receptor beta chain turned up once. What it binds is not known. Lacking the conserved final phenylalanine or tryptophan, this CDR3 likely reflects a read error. The data stem from a study of tumor-infiltrating lymphocytes in primary liver carcinoma. Whole-study results and caveats: Merely some 7.5-24% of top clones spanned all five tumor regions. Blood's top-250-clone fraction was significantly lower than that of tumors (p = 0.039). Compared with tumor region pairs, tumor-adjacent and tumor-blood pairs overlapped less.

Making TCR beta cDNA involved 400 to 600 ng total RNA and a constant-region primer. It was through three nested multiplex PCR rounds of slightly modified ARM-PCR that TCR beta libraries arose. Via MiXCR, TCRdb re-called the multiplex PCR reads, giving one row per CDR3 protein. Here the sample spans some 30,000 distinct CDR3 sequences, less than 75% being singletons. It was from approximately 20-30 mg of unsorted bulk tissue that RNA and DNA were co-extracted. Every tumor specimen contained over 85% viable tumor cells. Specimen: liver tumor tissue from sampling region 3. Specified subset: tumor region T3, left-lateral pole. The receptor was isolated from a young woman with primary liver carcinoma and hepatitis B virus infection.

The CDR3 spells CASSAETGDTGDLFL. Written as DNA, the CDR3 is TGTGCCAGCAGCGCAGAGACAGGGGACACCGGGGATCTGTTTCTT. This chain connects TRBV11-2 to TRBJ2-2, with 8 bases identical to TRBD1. The CDR3 loop spans 15 amino acids. Germline V gene data show CDR1 as SGHAT and CDR2 as FQNNGV.